What follows are 24 T cell receptor beta chains derived from one specimen sequenced in a study. TCRdb re-derived calls from the RT-PCR reads in MiXCR, one entry per CDR3 protein. The data hold about 700,000 distinct CDR3 sequences, with around 14% observed a single time. Sequenced: memory CD4+ T cells from blood. Source of these receptors: a female donor in good health, serving as a healthy control.

This clonotype occurred many times. The rearrangement joins TRBV6-2 or TRBV6-3 to TRBJ2-7; 10 bases fit TRBD1. Trimming cost V 4 bases and J 2 bases; bases outside gene matches: 14. CDR1 MNHEY and CDR2 SVGEGT come from the germline V gene. CDR3 length equals 18 residues. The CDR3 DNA follows: TGTGCCAGCAGTTCTGAGACAGGGGGCAGGCGACGTACCTACGAGCAGTACTTC. This codes for CASSSETGGRRRTYEQYF.

A few counts support this clonotype. J is TRBJ1-5 and V is TRBV7-2; D gene unclear. Per germline, CDR1 SGHTA and CDR2 FQGNSA. Trimming stripped 5 bases from V and 2 bases from J, with 16 bases between. There are 16 residues in the CDR3. This CDR3 reads CASSAVTAPGNQPQHF. The CDR3 bases are TGTGCCAGCAGCGCTGTCACGGCGCCGGGCAATCAGCCCCAGCATTTT.

Many counts were recorded for this clonotype. The genes are TRBV20-1 and TRBJ1-3; 11 bases align to TRBD1. CDR1 and CDR2 (germline): DFQATT, SNEGSKA (reference sequence). The length of the CDR3 is 14 residues. V lost 6 bases, J lost 4 bases, and 5 bases stayed unmatched. CDR3 sequence (DNA): TGCAGTGCCCAGGACAGGGGGCGCGGAAACACCATATATTTT. This codes for CSAQDRGRGNTIYF.

This clonotype was observed a handful of times. The V gene is TRBV10-3, the J gene TRBJ2-3; D is unclear. This CDR3 contains 16 residues. The ends were cut back, 0 bases at V and 3 bases at J, with 13 bases in the middle. Germline CDR1 and CDR2: ENHRY and SYGVKD. CDR3 amino acids: CAISESGLGGTDTQYF. DNA of the CDR3: TGTGCCATCAGTGAGTCAGGGTTGGGCGGTACAGATACGCAGTATTTT.

This clonotype was counted a few times. This chain uses TRBV9 with TRBJ2-7; 7 nucleotides line up with TRBD1. Germline values: CDR1 SGDLS, CDR2 YYNGEE. V dropped 2 bases and J dropped 4; count of bases not matched to a gene: 6. The CDR3 is 14 amino acids. In DNA form, the CDR3 reads TGTGCCAGCAGCGTCAGTCAGGGGGTTTACGAGCAGTACTTC. The encoded protein is CASSVSQGVYEQYF.

V and J are TRBV27 and TRBJ2-1, with D possibly matching TRBD2 (7 bases). In germline, CDR1 is MNHEY, CDR2 SMNVEV (reference sequence). V lost 5 bases and J lost 8, with 22 bases in between. This CDR3 has 16 amino acids. CDR3 loop: CASSQLRGARRDEQFF. DNA of the CDR3: TGTGCCAGCAGTCAATTACGGGGGGCGCGGAGGGATGAGCAGTTCTTC.

This clonotype was picked up many times. V usage is TRBV6-2 or TRBV6-3 and J usage is TRBJ2-7, with 8 bases lining up with TRBD2. CDR1 is MNHEY, CDR2 SVGEGT, per germline. J was trimmed by 2 bases and V by 6 bases; bases with no gene match: 9. CDR3 size: 15 residues. CDR3 in amino acids: CASSRPGLGAYEQYF. CDR3 nucleotide sequence: TGTGCCAGCAGCCGACCGGGACTAGGGGCCTACGAGCAGTACTTC.

The chain carries TRBV18 and TRBJ2-7; 11 nucleotides match TRBD2. V lost 6 bases and J lost 5; bases outside the gene matches: 6. CDR3 length equals 14 residues. Per germline, CDR1 KGHSH and CDR2 LQKENI. The CDR3 is CASSSLAGVDEQYF. The CDR3 nucleotides are TGTGCCAGCTCGTCACTAGCGGGAGTCGACGAGCAGTACTTC. Full variable domain (outside the CDR3, taken from reference TRBV18 and TRBJ2-7): NAGVMQNPRHLVRRRGQEARLRCSPMKGHSHVYWYRQLPEEGLKFMVYLQKENIIDESGMPKERFSAEFPKEGPSILRIQQVVRGDSAAYFCASSSLAGVDEQYFGPGTRLTVT.

J is TRBJ1-6 and V is TRBV20-1; D not resolved. Germline values: CDR1 DFQATT, CDR2 SNEGSKA (reference sequence). CDR3 size: 14 residues. With 0 bases removed from V and 4 bases from J, the gap between germline ends came to 7 bases. As DNA, the CDR3 is TGCAGTGCTAGAGATATGGGGTATAATTCACCCCTCCACTTT. Translating gives CSARDMGYNSPLHF.

This clonotype has only a few counts. The chain recombines TRBV7-2 with TRBJ2-5; D may be TRBD1 (5 bases). V dropped 5 bases and J dropped 4 bases, with 17 bases sitting between them. The germline CDR1 and CDR2 sequences are SGHTA and FQGNSA. The CDR3 sequence is 15 residues long. The CDR3 region is CASSPAWGSGETQYF. CDR3 bases: TGTGCCAGCAGCCCCGCGTGGGGCTCGGGAGAGACCCAGTACTTC.

Only a few counts were recorded for this clonotype. The chain couples TRBV7-6 to TRBJ1-1; 8 nucleotides align to TRBD1. CDR1 SGHVS and CDR2 FNYEAQ come from the germline V gene. The CDR3 sequence is 16 residues long. Trimming took 3 bases from V and 4 from J; bases not matched to a gene: 10. CDR3 region: CASSFSTGGSGTEAFF. CDR3 nucleotides: TGTGCCAGCAGCTTTAGCACAGGGGGAAGTGGCACTGAAGCTTTCTTT.

This clonotype showed up just a few times. J is TRBJ1-1 and V is TRBV20-1, with TRBD1 as a possible D gene (6 bases). Trimming pared 4 bases from V and 10 bases from J, leaving 19 bases between. The CDR3 runs 13 residues. The germline gives CDR1 DFQATT, CDR2 SNEGSKA (reference sequence). This CDR3 reads CSATAGGTGRAFF. The CDR3 DNA follows: TGCAGTGCTACCGCGGGGGGAACAGGGAGAGCTTTCTTT.

The chain is built from TRBV28 and TRBJ2-7; D perhaps matches TRBD2 (5 bases). Trimming stripped 6 bases from V and 3 bases from J, with 12 bases between. Germline assignment: CDR1 MDHEN and CDR2 SYDVKM. CDR3 length: 13 amino acids. The CDR3 region has the DNA TGTGCCAGCAGACGCCACGGGGACTACGAGCAGTACTTC. Protein product: CASRRHGDYEQYF. Variable domain in full (rest from reference TRBV28 and TRBJ2-7): DVKVTQSSRYLVKRTGEKVFLECVQDMDHENMFWYRQDPGLGLRLIYFSYDVKMKEKGDIPEGYSVSREKKERFSLILESASTNQTSMYLCASRRHGDYEQYFGPGTRLTVT.

The rearrangement joins TRBV7-8 to TRBJ2-2; 11 positions match TRBD2. Germline assignment: CDR1 SGHVS and CDR2 FQNEAQ. The V segment lost 8 bases and the J segment 4 bases; nucleotides outside the gene matches: 9. This CDR3 comprises 16 residues. The CDR3 spells CASERIAGGATGELFF. The DNA for the CDR3 is TGTGCCAGCGAGAGGATAGCGGGGGGGGCCACCGGGGAGCTGTTTTTT.

The sample holds a few counts of this clonotype. The rearrangement links TRBV12-3 or TRBV12-4 to TRBJ2-5; unclear D gene. Trimming removed 1 base from V and 5 bases from J, with 8 bases in between. This CDR3 comprises 13 residues. In DNA, the CDR3 is TGTGCCAGCAGTTTAGTGAGAAGGGAGACCCAGTACTTC. Its protein is CASSLVRRETQYF.

The table lists this clonotype with a count of one. The chain uses TRBV24-1 and TRBJ2-7, with D unclear. Germline V gene data show CDR1 as KGHDR and CDR2 as SFDVKD. The CDR3 is 16 residues long. Trimming stripped 1 base from V and 2 bases from J, with 14 bases between. Here the CDR3 DNA reads TGTGCCACCAGTGATTTTAGCCAGGCACTCACCTACGAGCAGTACTTC. Translated: CATSDFSQALTYEQYF.

The sample holds many counts of this clonotype. This chain connects TRBV6-4 to TRBJ1-2, with 8 nucleotides matching TRBD1. V gave up 3 bases and J gave up 8 bases; unmatched junction bases: 8. This CDR3 is 14 amino acids long. The germline V gene encodes CDR1 MRHNA and CDR2 SNTAGT. The CDR3: CASSEQGDSGGYTF. The CDR3 region has the DNA TGTGCCAGCAGTGAACAGGGGGATTCTGGCGGCTACACCTTC.

This clonotype was observed a handful of times. CDR3 residues: CSAHPQSGANVLTF. CDR3 DNA: TGCAGTGCTCACCCCCAGTCCGGGGCCAACGTCCTGACTTTC. V and J are TRBV20-1 and TRBJ2-6; D unresolved. Trimming stripped 5 bases from V and 4 bases from J, with 12 bases between. The CDR3 has 14 amino acids. Looked up from germline, CDR1 is DFQATT and CDR2 is SNEGSKA (reference sequence).

This clonotype came up many times. The chain recombines TRBV6-5 with TRBJ2-3, with 10 nucleotides matching TRBD2. V shed 6 bases and J 6 bases; nucleotides not matched to a gene: 15. Germline V gene sequence: CDR1 MNHEY, CDR2 SVGAGI. The CDR3 loop spans 17 amino acids. The CDR3 spells CASRRSQAGGPADTQYF. CDR3 in DNA: TGTGCCAGCAGACGTTCGCAAGCGGGAGGGCCTGCGGATACGCAGTATTTT.

V and J are TRBV20-1 and TRBJ2-1, with a weak D call TRBD1 (6 bases). Per germline, CDR1 DFQATT and CDR2 SNEGSKA (reference sequence). Trimming stripped 0 bases from V and 2 bases from J, with 11 bases between. The CDR3 sequence is 15 residues long. The CDR3 is CSARDRQGPYNEQFF. The CDR3 nucleotides read TGCAGTGCTAGAGATCGGCAGGGGCCCTACAATGAGCAGTTCTTC.

The chain employs TRBV7-8 and TRBJ2-7; 8 bases are shared with TRBD1. Germline-derived CDR1 and CDR2 are SGHVS and FQNEAQ. V was pared by 5 bases and J by 1 base, with 7 bases of the junction left unmatched. The CDR3 extends over 15 amino acids. The CDR3 reads CASSRDRGRSYEQYF. In DNA form, the CDR3 reads TGTGCCAGCAGCCGCGACAGGGGCCGATCCTACGAGCAGTACTTC.

This clonotype occurred many times. The chain couples TRBV7-9 to TRBJ1-2; D may be TRBD1 (6 bases). The CDR3 totals 14 residues. V lost 7 bases and J 4 bases, leaving 16 bases between the germline ends. Germline V CDR1 and CDR2: SEHNR, FQNEAQ (reference sequence). The CDR3 here is CASTQPGHFYGYTF. The CDR3 DNA sequence: TGTGCCAGCACCCAACCGGGACACTTCTATGGCTACACCTTC.

A remark on this clonotype: The junction shows a germline mismatch at one end, possibly a read error. The rearrangement uses TRBV20-1 and TRBJ1-1; 9 bases map to TRBD1. The CDR3 extends over 12 amino acids. Germline V gives CDR1 DFQATT, CDR2 SNEGSKA (reference sequence). The CDR3 DNA sequence: TGCAGTGCCTCGGGACAGGGCTTTGAAGCTTCCTTT. It is translated as CSASGQGFEASF.

This clonotype was seen more than once but under ten times. The chain carries TRBV29-1 and TRBJ1-1; a possible D gene is TRBD1 (6 bases). The V gene lost 7 bases and the J gene lost 0 bases, with 12 bases spanning the gap. This CDR3 has 13 residues. Germline V gives CDR1 SQVTM, CDR2 ANQGSEA. CDR3 DNA sequence: TGCAGCGGTGGACAGCATATGAACACTGAAGCTTTCTTT. It yields the protein CSGGQHMNTEAFF.